The clone carrying this T cell receptor (beta chain) occurred many times. The sample is drawn from a study of molecular identifiers for immune sequencing clone quantification. MiXCR, run by TCRdb on the PCR reads, gives a single entry per CDR3 protein. The table has tens of thousands of distinct CDR3 sequences, about 24% seen once. Naive CD8 libraries used roughly 18,000 to 1,000,000 sorted cells and 10%, 30% or 50% RNA. With 3 bases removed from V and 1 base from J, the gap between germline ends came to 13 bases. The CDR3 is 14 amino acids. Germline values: CDR1 SQVTM, CDR2 ANQGSEA. The receptor comes from a human donor in good health. Some libraries in this study had Jurkat cell RNA spiked in. Source material: naive CD8+ T cells from blood, with Jurkat cell RNA spiked in. Subset given: FACS-sorted CD8+CD4-CCR7+CD45RA+ naive T cells. The V call is TRBV29-1, the J call TRBJ2-7; D is ambiguous. The CDR3 protein is CSVDSSEGSYEQYF. The CDR3, as DNA: TGCAGCGTTGATAGTTCCGAAGGGTCCTACGAGCAGTACTTC.